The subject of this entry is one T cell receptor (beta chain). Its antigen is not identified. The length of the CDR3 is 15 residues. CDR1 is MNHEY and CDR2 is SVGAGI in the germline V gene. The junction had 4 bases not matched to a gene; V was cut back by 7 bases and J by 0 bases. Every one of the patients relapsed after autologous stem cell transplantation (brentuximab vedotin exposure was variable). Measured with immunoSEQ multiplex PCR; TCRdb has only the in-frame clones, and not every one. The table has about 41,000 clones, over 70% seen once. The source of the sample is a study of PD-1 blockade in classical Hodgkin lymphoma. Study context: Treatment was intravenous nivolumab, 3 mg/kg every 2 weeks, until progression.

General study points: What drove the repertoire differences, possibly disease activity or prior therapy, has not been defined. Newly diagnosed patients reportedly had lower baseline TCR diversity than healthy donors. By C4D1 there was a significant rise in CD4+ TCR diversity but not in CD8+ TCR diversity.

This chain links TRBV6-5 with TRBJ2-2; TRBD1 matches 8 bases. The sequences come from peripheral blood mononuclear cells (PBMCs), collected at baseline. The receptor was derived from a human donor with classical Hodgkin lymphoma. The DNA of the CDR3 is TGTGCCAGCATCGACAGGGGTCCGAACACCGGGGAGCTGTTTTTT. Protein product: CASIDRGPNTGELFF.